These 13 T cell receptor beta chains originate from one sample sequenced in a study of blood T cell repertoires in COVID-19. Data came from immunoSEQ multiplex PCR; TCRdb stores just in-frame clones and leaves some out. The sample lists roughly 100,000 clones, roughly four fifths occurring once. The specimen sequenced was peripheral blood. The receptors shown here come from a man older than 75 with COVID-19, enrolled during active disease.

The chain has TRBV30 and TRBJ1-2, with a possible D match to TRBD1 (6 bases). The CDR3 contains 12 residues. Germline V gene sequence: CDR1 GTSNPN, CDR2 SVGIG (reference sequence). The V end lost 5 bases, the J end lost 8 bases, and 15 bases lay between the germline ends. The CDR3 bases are TGTGCCTGGTCGAAGGGGGAGGGCGGCTACACCTTC. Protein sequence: CAWSKGEGGYTF.

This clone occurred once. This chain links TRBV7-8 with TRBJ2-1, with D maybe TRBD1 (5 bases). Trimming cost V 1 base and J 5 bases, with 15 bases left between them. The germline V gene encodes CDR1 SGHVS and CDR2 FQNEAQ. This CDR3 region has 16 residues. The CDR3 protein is CASSLDSRAPDNEQFF. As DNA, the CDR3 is TGTGCCAGCAGCTTAGATAGCAGGGCCCCCGACAATGAGCAGTTCTTC.

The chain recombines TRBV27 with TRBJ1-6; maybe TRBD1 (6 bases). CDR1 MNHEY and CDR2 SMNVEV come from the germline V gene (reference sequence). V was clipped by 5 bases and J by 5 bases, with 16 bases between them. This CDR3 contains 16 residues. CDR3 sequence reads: CASSRSTGLNNSPLHF. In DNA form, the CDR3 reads TGTGCCAGCAGTCGTTCGACAGGCCTCAATAATTCACCCCTCCACTTT.

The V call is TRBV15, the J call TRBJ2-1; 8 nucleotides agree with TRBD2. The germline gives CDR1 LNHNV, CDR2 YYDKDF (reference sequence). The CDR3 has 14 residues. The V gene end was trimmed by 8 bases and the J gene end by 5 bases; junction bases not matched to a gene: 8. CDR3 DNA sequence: TGTGCCACCGAGGGACGGGAGGGTAACAATGAGCAGTTCTTC. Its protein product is CATEGREGNNEQFF. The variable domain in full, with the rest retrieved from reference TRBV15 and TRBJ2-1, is DAMVIQNPRYQVTQFGKPVTLSCSQTLNHNVMYWYQQKSSQAPKLLFHYYDKDFNNEADTPDNFQSRRPNTSFCFLDIRSPGLGDTAMYLCATEGREGNNEQFFGPGTRLTVL.

The CDR3 sequence: CASSLLPGETQYF. The CDR3 nucleotides are TGCGCCAGCAGCTTATTGCCGGGGGAGACCCAGTACTTC. This sequence joins TRBV5-1 and TRBJ2-5; possible D gene TRBD2, 5 bases. CDR1 is SGHRS, CDR2 YFSETQ, per germline. CDR3 length: 13 amino acids. Trimming took off 2 bases at V and 5 bases at J, with 10 bases between the two ends.

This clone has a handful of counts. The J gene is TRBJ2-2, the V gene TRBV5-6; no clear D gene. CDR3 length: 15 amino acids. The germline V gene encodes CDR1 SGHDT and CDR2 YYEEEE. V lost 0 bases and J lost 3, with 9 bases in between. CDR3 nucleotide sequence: TGTGCCAGCAGCTTGGAGCAATACCACACCGGGGAGCTGTTTTTT. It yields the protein CASSLEQYHTGELFF.

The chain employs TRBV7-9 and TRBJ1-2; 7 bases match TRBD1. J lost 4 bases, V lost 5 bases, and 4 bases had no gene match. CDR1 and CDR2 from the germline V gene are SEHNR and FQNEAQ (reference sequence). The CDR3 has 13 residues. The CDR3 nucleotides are TGTGCCAGCAGCGTCGGGACAGCCTATGGCTACACCTTC. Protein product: CASSVGTAYGYTF.

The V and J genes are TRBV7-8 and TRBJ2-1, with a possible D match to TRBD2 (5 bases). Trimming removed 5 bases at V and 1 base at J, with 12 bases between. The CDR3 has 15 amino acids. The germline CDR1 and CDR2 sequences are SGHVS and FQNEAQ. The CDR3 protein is CASSNGEGSYNEQFF. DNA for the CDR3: TGTGCCAGCAGCAACGGAGAGGGTTCCTACAATGAGCAGTTCTTC.

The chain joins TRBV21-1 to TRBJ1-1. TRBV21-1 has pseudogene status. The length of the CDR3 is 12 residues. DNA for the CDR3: TGTGCCAGCAGCCTCGGGGACACTGAAGCTTTCTTT. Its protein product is CASSLGDTEAFF.

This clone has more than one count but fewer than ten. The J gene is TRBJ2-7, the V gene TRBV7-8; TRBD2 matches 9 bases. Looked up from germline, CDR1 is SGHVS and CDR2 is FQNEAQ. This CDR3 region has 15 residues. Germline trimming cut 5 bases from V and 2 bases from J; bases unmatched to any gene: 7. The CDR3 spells CASSAWTSDPYEQYF. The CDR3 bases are TGTGCCAGCAGCGCCTGGACTAGCGACCCCTACGAGCAGTACTTC.

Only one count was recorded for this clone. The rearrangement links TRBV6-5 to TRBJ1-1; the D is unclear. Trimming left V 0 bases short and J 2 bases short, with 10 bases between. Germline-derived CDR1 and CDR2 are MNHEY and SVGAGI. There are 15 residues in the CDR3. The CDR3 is CASSYSTGINTEAFF. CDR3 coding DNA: TGTGCCAGCAGTTACTCGACGGGGATAAACACTGAAGCTTTCTTT.

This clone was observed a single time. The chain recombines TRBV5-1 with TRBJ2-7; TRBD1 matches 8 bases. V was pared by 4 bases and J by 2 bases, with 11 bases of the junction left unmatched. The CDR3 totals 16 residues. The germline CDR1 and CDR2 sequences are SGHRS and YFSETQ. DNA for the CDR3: TGCGCCAGCAGCCCCTCTCGACAGGGGTTCCCCTACGAGCAGTACTTC. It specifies CASSPSRQGFPYEQYF.

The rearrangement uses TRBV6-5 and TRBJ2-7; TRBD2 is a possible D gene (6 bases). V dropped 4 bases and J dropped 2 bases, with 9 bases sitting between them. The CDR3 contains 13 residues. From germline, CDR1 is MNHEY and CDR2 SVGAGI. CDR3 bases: TGTGCCAGCAGTTGGGGGGTAGCCTACGAGCAGTACTTC. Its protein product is CASSWGVAYEQYF.